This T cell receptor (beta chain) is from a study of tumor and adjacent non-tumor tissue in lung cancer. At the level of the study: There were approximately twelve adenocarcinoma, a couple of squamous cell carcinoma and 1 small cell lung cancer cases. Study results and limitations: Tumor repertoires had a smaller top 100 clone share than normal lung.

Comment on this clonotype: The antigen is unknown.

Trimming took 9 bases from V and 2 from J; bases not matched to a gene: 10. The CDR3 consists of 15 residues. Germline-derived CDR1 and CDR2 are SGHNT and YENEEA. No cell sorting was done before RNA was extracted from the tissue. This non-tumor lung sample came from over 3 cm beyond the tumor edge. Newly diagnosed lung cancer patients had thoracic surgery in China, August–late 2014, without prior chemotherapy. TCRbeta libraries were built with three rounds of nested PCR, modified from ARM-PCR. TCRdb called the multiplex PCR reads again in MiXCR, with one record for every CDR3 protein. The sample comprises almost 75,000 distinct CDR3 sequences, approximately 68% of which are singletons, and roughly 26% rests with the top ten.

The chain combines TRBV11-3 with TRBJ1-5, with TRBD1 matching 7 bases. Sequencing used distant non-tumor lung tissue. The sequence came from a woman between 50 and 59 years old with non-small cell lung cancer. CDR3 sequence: CASSISQGCNQPQHF. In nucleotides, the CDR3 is TGTGCCAGTAGCATTTCACAGGGGTGCAATCAGCCCCAGCATTTT.